The entry below describes one T cell receptor beta chain. These data are taken from a study of blood T cell repertoires in COVID-19. Background on the study: Donors in the United States, Italy and Spain gave samples during acute or convalescent COVID-19. T cells, B-cell-depleted T cells, or PBMCs supplied cDNA or gDNA.

With 2 bases clipped from V and 7 bases from J, the junction kept 17 bases outside the gene matches. The CDR3 is 18 residues long. Germline V lookup: CDR1 SGHTA, CDR2 FQGTGA. Per the original data handling: Amplification of reference gene primers provided the estimated nucleated cell counts. Sequencing used immunoSEQ multiplex PCR; TCRdb keeps in-frame clones, though not all of them. The DNA gave D and trimming, while V, J and clone size come from that table. The sample lists around 300,000 clones; roughly 91% were seen once. What was sequenced was peripheral blood. The clonotype comes from a man between 45 and 60 years old with active or convalescent COVID-19. The chain joins TRBV7-3 to TRBJ2-3; TRBD2 aligns across 8 bases. The CDR3 reads CASSLRPPQAGVAYTQYF. In DNA form, the CDR3 reads TGTGCCAGCAGCTTACGCCCCCCCCAAGCGGGAGTCGCATATACGCAGTATTTT.